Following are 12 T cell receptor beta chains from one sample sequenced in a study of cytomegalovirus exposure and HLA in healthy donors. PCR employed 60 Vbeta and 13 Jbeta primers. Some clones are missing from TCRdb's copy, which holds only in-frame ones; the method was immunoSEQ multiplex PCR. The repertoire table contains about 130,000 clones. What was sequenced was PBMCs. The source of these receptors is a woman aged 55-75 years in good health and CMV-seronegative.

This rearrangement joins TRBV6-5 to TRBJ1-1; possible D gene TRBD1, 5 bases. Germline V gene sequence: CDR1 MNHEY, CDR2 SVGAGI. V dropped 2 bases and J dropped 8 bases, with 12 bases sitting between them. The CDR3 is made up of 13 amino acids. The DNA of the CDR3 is TGTGCCAGCAGTTACAGGGAGGGGCTGGAAGCTTTCTTT. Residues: CASSYREGLEAFF.

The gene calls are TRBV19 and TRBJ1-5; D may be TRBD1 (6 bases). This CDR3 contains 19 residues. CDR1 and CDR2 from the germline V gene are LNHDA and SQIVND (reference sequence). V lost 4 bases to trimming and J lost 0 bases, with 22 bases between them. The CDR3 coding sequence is TGTGCCAGTAGTAATTCCAGGGGAACCTCAAGAATTAGCAATCAGCCCCAGCATTTT. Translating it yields CASSNSRGTSRISNQPQHF.

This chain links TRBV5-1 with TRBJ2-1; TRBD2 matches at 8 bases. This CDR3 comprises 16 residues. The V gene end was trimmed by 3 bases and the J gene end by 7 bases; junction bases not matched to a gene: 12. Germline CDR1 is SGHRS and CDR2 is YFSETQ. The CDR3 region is CASSSGTSKALNEQFF. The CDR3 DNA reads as TGCGCCAGCAGCTCCGGGACTAGTAAGGCTTTGAATGAGCAGTTCTTC.

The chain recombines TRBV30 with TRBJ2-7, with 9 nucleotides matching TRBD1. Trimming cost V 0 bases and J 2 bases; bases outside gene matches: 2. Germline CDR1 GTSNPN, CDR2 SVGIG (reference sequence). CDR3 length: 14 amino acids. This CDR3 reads CAWSVGQGPYEQYF. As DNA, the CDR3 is TGTGCCTGGAGTGTGGGACAGGGTCCCTACGAGCAGTACTTC.

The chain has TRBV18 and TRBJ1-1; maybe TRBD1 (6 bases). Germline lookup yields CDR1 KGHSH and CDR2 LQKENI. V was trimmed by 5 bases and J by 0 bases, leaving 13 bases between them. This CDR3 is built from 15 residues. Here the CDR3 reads CASSSSTGLNTEAFF. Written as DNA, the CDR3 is TGTGCCAGCTCATCCTCGACAGGTTTGAACACTGAAGCTTTCTTT.

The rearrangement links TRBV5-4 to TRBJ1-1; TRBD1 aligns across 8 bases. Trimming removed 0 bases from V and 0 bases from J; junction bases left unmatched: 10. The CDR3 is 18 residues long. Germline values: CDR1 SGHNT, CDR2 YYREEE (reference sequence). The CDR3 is CASSLEGRDRRLNTEAFF. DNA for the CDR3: TGTGCCAGCAGCTTGGAGGGCCGGGACAGGAGACTGAACACTGAAGCTTTCTTT.

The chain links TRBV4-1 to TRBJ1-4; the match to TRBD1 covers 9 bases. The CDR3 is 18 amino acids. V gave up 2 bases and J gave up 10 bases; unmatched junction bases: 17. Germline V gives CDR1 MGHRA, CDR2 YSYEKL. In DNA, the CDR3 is TGCGCCAGCAGCCAAAATAGAGGACTACAGGGGGCGCTTGGAAAACTGTTTTTT. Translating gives CASSQNRGLQGALGKLFF.

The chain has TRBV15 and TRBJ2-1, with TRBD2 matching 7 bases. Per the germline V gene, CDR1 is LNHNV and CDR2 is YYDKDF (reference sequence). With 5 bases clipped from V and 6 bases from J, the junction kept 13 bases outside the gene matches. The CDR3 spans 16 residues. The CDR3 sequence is CATSRTSSGVLNEQFF. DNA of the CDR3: TGTGCCACCAGCCGGACTTCTAGCGGCGTCCTCAATGAGCAGTTCTTC.

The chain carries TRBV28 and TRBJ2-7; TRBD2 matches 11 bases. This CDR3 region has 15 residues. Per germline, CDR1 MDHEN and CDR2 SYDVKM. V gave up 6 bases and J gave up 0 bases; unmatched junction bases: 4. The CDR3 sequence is CASRSLAGGSYEQYF. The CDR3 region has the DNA TGTGCCAGCAGATCCCTAGCGGGGGGCTCCTACGAGCAGTACTTC.

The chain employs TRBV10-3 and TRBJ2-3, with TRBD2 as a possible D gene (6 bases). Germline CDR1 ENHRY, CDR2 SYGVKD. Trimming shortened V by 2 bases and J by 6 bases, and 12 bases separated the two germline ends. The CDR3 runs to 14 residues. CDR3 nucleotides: TGTGCCATCAGTGAGATGGCGGGGCCGGATACGCAGTATTTT. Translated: CAISEMAGPDTQYF.

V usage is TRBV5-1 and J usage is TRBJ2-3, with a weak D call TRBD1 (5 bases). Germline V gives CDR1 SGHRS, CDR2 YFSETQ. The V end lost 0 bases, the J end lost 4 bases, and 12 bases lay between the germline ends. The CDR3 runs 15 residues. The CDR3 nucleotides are TGCGCCAGCAGCTTGGCTACAGGTGCCCCAGATACGCAGTATTTT. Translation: CASSLATGAPDTQYF.

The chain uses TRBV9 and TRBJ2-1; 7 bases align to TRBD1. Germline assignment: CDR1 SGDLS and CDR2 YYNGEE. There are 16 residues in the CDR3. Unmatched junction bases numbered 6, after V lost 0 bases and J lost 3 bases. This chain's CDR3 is CASSVGTGTDYNEQFF. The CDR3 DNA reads TGTGCCAGCAGCGTAGGAACCGGGACAGACTACAATGAGCAGTTCTTC.